The T cell receptor beta chain described here comes from a study of blood T cell repertoires in COVID-19 (dated by TCRdb to 2018 to 2020). In terms of the full investigation: Collaborator samples came from the United States, Italy and Spain and covered acute and convalescent phases of COVID-19. The prospective study material was composed of cDNA or gDNA derived from T cells, B-cell-depleted T cells, or PBMCs. Subjects who had been exposed to COVID-19, were actively infected with it, or had recovered from it provided the deeply sampled blood TCRbeta repertoires that made up the dataset. The repertoires were released in a freely available public database intended as a resource for research on the immune response to SARS-CoV-2. Samples were obtained from the ongoing ImmuneRACE study (first 160 participants) and from over 1,000 subjects provided by 6 global collaborators. Nearly every sample came with metadata listing a de-identified subject ID, COVID-19 status, age in years and sex. Where available, HLA class I and class II types were obtained from metadata supplied by the sample provider rather than from assay-based typing. What the research found in general, with its limitations: The quantity of clinical and demographic metadata differed by source and by participant and was supplied without curation.

Comment on this clone: What antigen it recognizes has not been identified. Nothing much larger sits one base from this clone, and base qualities are not available.

From the cysteine up to the phenylalanine, the CDR3 has a length of 14 residues. This entry keeps only the CDR3 DNA: 42 bases, framed from base 1. The V end loses 2 bases and the J end loses 2 bases, and a stretch of 9 bases separates them. CDR1 SGHRS and CDR2 YFSETQ are derived from the germline V gene. TCRbeta CDR3 regions were amplified from genomic DNA by means of the immunoSEQ Assay, a bias-controlled multiplex PCR. The paper's data handling went like this. Within the assay, amplification of reference gene primers was used to estimate how many nucleated cells each sample contained. To quantify the absolute abundance of each unique TCRbeta CDR3 rearrangement, sequence reads were collapsed and filtered. For each sample, productive Simpson clonality was calculated by taking the square root of Simpson's diversity index across productive rearrangements. The source is immuneACCESS, and TCRdb retained only in-frame sequences with V and J called. Part of the clones is not carried over; for the studies checked, unresolved V genes explain less than half of this, and the remainder is unexplained. That table gives V, J and clone size, and the DNA gave D and trimming. The sample includes fewer than 400,000 clones, with roughly 90% observed a single time. The top ten clones comprise 2.9% of the sample.

One collaborating source in Seattle enrolled patients during active infection and followed them longitudinally through the course of disease. The collaborating institutions used their own protocols to collect whole blood in K2EDTA tubes. For TCRbeta analysis, collaborators shipped samples as frozen whole blood, isolated PBMCs, or DNA extracted from either of those sample types. The V and J segments used are TRBV5-1 and TRBJ2-3, with a weak D call of TRBD1 (5 bases match). Sequences were obtained from peripheral blood. The clonotype originates from a woman in her twenties or thirties with COVID-19, enrolled during active disease. The CDR3 region has the sequence CASSFLTDTDTQYF. The sequenced DNA is TGCGCCAGCAGCTTTTTGACAGACACAGATACGCAGTATTTT.